A selection of T cell receptor beta chains follows, all from one sample in a study of T cell changes during pregnancy in multiple sclerosis. Here immunoSEQ multiplex PCR was the method, and the copy in TCRdb shows in-frame clones only, minus some. The sample records approximately 61,000 clones, roughly 90% being singletons. Specimen: peripheral blood, collected in the first trimester of pregnancy. These receptors originate from a female donor in good health, enrolled as a control in a pregnancy study. CDR3s include the opening cysteine and the closing phenylalanine or tryptophan. Each record gives: V gene, clone size, CDR3 length, J gene, D gene, CDR3 DNA, CDR3 protein. A D gene is named only where the DNA matches it firmly. Rows may omit the clone size; those that give it use once, few, many or a size class.

TRBV4-1,NA,14,TRBJ2-7,NA,TGCGCCAGCAGCCATGAAACTGGTACCTACGAGCAGTACTTC,CASSHETGTYEQYF
TRBV6-4,once,14,TRBJ2-6,NA,TGTGCCAGCGCAGACATAGCTGGGGCCAACGTCCTGACTTTC,CASADIAGANVLTF
TRBV5-6,NA,13,TRBJ2-1,NA,TGTGCCAGCAGCTTCTCGAGGGTTCTTGAGCAGTTCTTC,CASSFSRVLEQFF
TRBV5-1,NA,16,TRBJ1-3,TRBD1,TGCGCCAGCAGCTGGGACAGTGATTTCTCTGGAAACACCATATATTTT,CASSWDSDFSGNTIYF
TRBV18,once,16,TRBJ1-1,TRBD1,TGTGCCAGCTCACCCTCACTGACAGGGGGTTTCGCTGAAGCTTTCTTT,CASSPSLTGGFAEAFF
TRBV10-3,NA,17,TRBJ2-7,TRBD1,TGTGCCATCAGTGAGTCGATGCGGGACAGGCGCTCCTACGAGCAGTACTTC,CAISESMRDRRSYEQYF
TRBV29-1,few,12,TRBJ2-1,TRBD1,TGCAGCGCGGGACAGGGAACGAGTGAGCAGTTCTTC,CSAGQGTSEQFF
TRBV18,NA,11,TRBJ1-1,TRBD1,TGTGCCAGCGGATCTTCGGGACAGGCTTTCTTT,CASGSSGQAFF
TRBV19,NA,12,TRBJ1-5,NA,TGTGCCAGTAGCGGGGGGCATCAGCCCCAGCATTTT,CASSGGHQPQHF
TRBV14,NA,15,TRBJ1-4,NA,TGTGCCAGCAGCCGCGGGACCACCTTCGTGGAAAAACTGTTTTTT,CASSRGTTFVEKLFF
TRBV25-1,NA,15,TRBJ2-7,TRBD2,TGTGCCAGCGGTATAGCGGGAGGATCCACGGGAGAGCAGTACTTC,CASGIAGGSTGEQYF
TRBV19,NA,16,TRBJ2-1,TRBD2,TGTGCCAGCCCATCGGGGACTAGCGGGGGCAAGAATGAGCAGTTCTTC,CASPSGTSGGKNEQFF
TRBV27,NA,17,TRBJ1-1,TRBD1,TGTGCCAGCAGGTCCCCGGGACAGGGGGGGGGCCTCACTGAAGCTTTCTTT,CASRSPGQGGGLTEAFF
TRBV19,NA,13,TRBJ2-7,NA,TGTGCCAGTAGTAACCAGGCCAGGGGCGAGCAGTACTTC,CASSNQARGEQYF
TRBV4-3,NA,13,TRBJ1-1,NA,TGCGCCAGCAGCCCCCAAGGGGGCACTGAAGCTTTCTTT,CASSPQGGTEAFF
TRBV5-6,NA,13,TRBJ1-2,NA,TGTGCCAGCAGCCAGAGGGATGGCTATGGCTACACCTTC,CASSQRDGYGYTF
TRBV29-1,once,15,TRBJ2-1,NA,TGCAGCGTTGAAGATATATTAGCTGATGTCAATGAGCAGTTCTTC,CSVEDILADVNEQFF
TRBV5-6,once,18,TRBJ2-2,TRBD1,TGTGCCAGCAGCTTGACCTGGGGACAGGGGCCTGACACCGGGGAGCTGTTTTTT,CASSLTWGQGPDTGELFF
TRBV19,NA,12,TRBJ1-2,TRBD1,TGTGCCACATTGACAGGGAACTATGGCTACACCTTC,CATLTGNYGYTF
TRBV11-3,once,15,TRBJ2-1,TRBD2,TGTGCCAGCAGCTTAAGGACTAGCGGGAGGAATGAGCAGTTCTTC,CASSLRTSGRNEQFF
TRBV15,NA,18,TRBJ2-5,NA,TGTGCCACCAGCAGACCCCCGAGACTTACTTTACGGCAAGAGACCCAGTACTTC,CATSRPPRLTLRQETQYF
TRBV6-1,NA,14,TRBJ2-3,NA,TGTGCCAGCAGTGAAGCGGGAGCGGGAGATACGCAGTATTTT,CASSEAGAGDTQYF
TRBV7-8,NA,16,TRBJ1-3,NA,TGTGCCAGCAGCTTAGCGTGGGCAGGCCCTGGAAACACCATATATTTT,CASSLAWAGPGNTIYF
TRBV9,NA,15,TRBJ2-7,TRBD1,TGTGCCAGCAGCGTAGAACAGGGGGCCCCCTACGAGCAGTACTTC,CASSVEQGAPYEQYF
TRBV4-1,NA,17,TRBJ2-2,TRBD2,TGCGCCAGCAGCTCCCGTGTTAGCGGGGAGGGCACCGGGGAGCTGTTTTTT,CASSSRVSGEGTGELFF
TRBV4-1,NA,13,TRBJ2-7,TRBD1,TGCGCCAGCAGCCAAGGGACAGGGGACGAGCAGTACTTC,CASSQGTGDEQYF
TRBV5-1,NA,15,TRBJ2-1,TRBD2,TGCGCCAGCAGCTTGGGACTAGCTAGGGGCGATGAGCAGTTCTTC,CASSLGLARGDEQFF
TRBV7-9,NA,13,TRBJ2-7,NA,TGTGCCAGCAGTTACGACAATTCCTACGAGCAGTACTTC,CASSYDNSYEQYF
TRBV7-3,NA,14,TRBJ1-1,TRBD1,TGTGCCAGCAGCCCGACAGGGGGCTGGACTGAAGCTTTCTTT,CASSPTGGWTEAFF
TRBV23-1,once,20,TRBJ2-7,TRBD1,TGCGCCAGCAGTCAATCCAAGCGCAACTTTCGGGACAGGGGCCCTTACGAGCAGTACTTC,CASSQSKRNFRDRGPYEQYF
TRBV5-1,NA,14,TRBJ2-1,TRBD2,TGCGCCAGCAGCTACCGGGGGGGCGACAATGAGCAGTTCTTC,CASSYRGGDNEQFF
TRBV6-5,NA,14,TRBJ1-2,NA,TGTGCCAGCAGTCCATGGACAGTAGACTATGGCTACACCTTC,CASSPWTVDYGYTF
TRBV5-1,once,21,TRBJ2-1,TRBD2,TGCGCCAGCAGCTTCGGACTAGCGGCCGAGGTTACACTTCTTCCCTACAATGAGCAGTTCTTC,CASSFGLAAEVTLLPYNEQFF
TRBV7-2,NA,16,TRBJ2-7,TRBD2,TGTGCCAGCAGCTTCCCCCCTAGCGGGGGAACCTACGAGCAGTACTTC,CASSFPPSGGTYEQYF